A selection of T cell receptor beta chains follows, all from one sample in a study of blood T cell repertoires in COVID-19. Method: immunoSEQ multiplex PCR; TCRdb's copy keeps in-frame clones and lacks some. The sample carries about 78,000 clones, about 89% recorded once. Sequenced: peripheral blood. All receptors derive from a woman aged 60 to 75 with acute or convalescent COVID-19. Each CDR3 is given with its conserved first and last residue. The D gene is left open where the match is weak. Clone sizes are given selectively: once, few, many, or a class where the clone is expanded.

CDR3 DNA: TGTGCCAGCAGCCCCCGTGAAGCGGGCAGGGACAATGAGCAGTTCTTC; CDR3 protein: CASSPREAGRDNEQFF; J gene: TRBJ2-1; CDR3 length: 16; V gene: TRBV7-3; clone size: -; D gene: -
CDR3 DNA: TGTGCCAGCAGCCTCGGGGGAACGGACACTGAAGCTTTCTTT; CDR3 protein: CASSLGGTDTEAFF; J gene: TRBJ1-1; CDR3 length: 14; V gene: TRBV11-3; clone size: -; D gene: -
CDR3 DNA: TGTGCCAGTAGTGGCGGGGGCAGGACTGAAGCTTTCTTT; CDR3 protein: CASSGGGRTEAFF; J gene: TRBJ1-1; CDR3 length: 13; V gene: TRBV19; clone size: -; D gene: -
CDR3 DNA: TGTGCCAGCAGTTCTCTGACACCGACCTACGAGCAGTACTTC; CDR3 protein: CASSSLTPTYEQYF; J gene: TRBJ2-7; CDR3 length: 14; V gene: TRBV6-2/TRBV6-3; clone size: -; D gene: -
CDR3 DNA: TGTGCCAGCAGTGAATTTCGGGGTTTTGGAGAGACCCAGTACTTC; CDR3 protein: CASSEFRGFGETQYF; J gene: TRBJ2-5; CDR3 length: 15; V gene: TRBV2; clone size: -; D gene: -
CDR3 DNA: TGTGCCAGCAGCACTAGCACAGATACGCAGTATTTT; CDR3 protein: CASSTSTDTQYF; J gene: TRBJ2-3; CDR3 length: 12; V gene: TRBV7-2; clone size: -; D gene: -
CDR3 DNA: TGTGCCACCAGTGGTGGGCAAGTCACAGATACGCAGTATTTT; CDR3 protein: CATSGGQVTDTQYF; J gene: TRBJ2-3; CDR3 length: 14; V gene: TRBV24-1; clone size: few; D gene: -
CDR3 DNA: TGCGCCAGCAGCCAAGCGACAAGTAGTAACTATGGCTACACCTTC; CDR3 protein: CASSQATSSNYGYTF; J gene: TRBJ1-2; CDR3 length: 15; V gene: TRBV4-1; clone size: -; D gene: -
CDR3 DNA: TGTGCCAGCAGCACGACTAGCGACCCCTACAATGAGCAGTTCTTC; CDR3 protein: CASSTTSDPYNEQFF; J gene: TRBJ2-1; CDR3 length: 15; V gene: TRBV7-9; clone size: few; D gene: TRBD2
CDR3 DNA: TGTGCCAGCAGTTTTCCCGGGACAGGGATCAATGAGCAGTTCTTC; CDR3 protein: CASSFPGTGINEQFF; J gene: TRBJ2-1; CDR3 length: 15; V gene: TRBV27; clone size: -; D gene: TRBD1
CDR3 DNA: TGCGCCAGCAGCCTGAATGCACAGGCGTCGAACACTGAAGCTTTCTTT; CDR3 protein: CASSLNAQASNTEAFF; J gene: TRBJ1-1; CDR3 length: 16; V gene: TRBV5-1; clone size: -; D gene: -
CDR3 DNA: TGTGCAACCGGCCGGGGAGCCTACGAGCAGTACTTC; CDR3 protein: CATGRGAYEQYF; J gene: TRBJ2-7; CDR3 length: 12; V gene: TRBV12-3/TRBV12-4; clone size: -; D gene: -
CDR3 DNA: TGTGCCAGCAGTTTATCCAGAAACACCATATATTTT; CDR3 protein: CASSLSRNTIYF; J gene: TRBJ1-3; CDR3 length: 12; V gene: TRBV12-3/TRBV12-4; clone size: -; D gene: -
CDR3 DNA: TGTGCCAGCAGCTTAGATCTTGCAGATACGCAGTATTTT; CDR3 protein: CASSLDLADTQYF; J gene: TRBJ2-3; CDR3 length: 13; V gene: TRBV11-2; clone size: -; D gene: -
CDR3 DNA: TGTGCCAGTAGTTTCACTAGCGGGAGGGTCAATGAGCAGTTCTTC; CDR3 protein: CASSFTSGRVNEQFF; J gene: TRBJ2-1; CDR3 length: 15; V gene: TRBV19; clone size: -; D gene: TRBD2
CDR3 DNA: TGTGCCAGCAGTGAGCAGGGACAGACCTACGAGCAGTACTTC; CDR3 protein: CASSEQGQTYEQYF; J gene: TRBJ2-7; CDR3 length: 14; V gene: TRBV7-9; clone size: -; D gene: TRBD1
CDR3 DNA: TGTGCCAGCAGTGAACTAGCGGGGGGGCCAGATACGCAGTATTTT; CDR3 protein: CASSELAGGPDTQYF; J gene: TRBJ2-3; CDR3 length: 15; V gene: TRBV6-1; clone size: -; D gene: TRBD2
CDR3 DNA: TGTGCCAGCAGCTTACTAGCGGGAAGAAATACGCAGTATTTT; CDR3 protein: CASSLLAGRNTQYF; J gene: TRBJ2-3; CDR3 length: 14; V gene: TRBV7-3; clone size: -; D gene: TRBD2
CDR3 DNA: TGTGCCAGCAGTCCAGGGGTCTACGAGCAGTACTTC; CDR3 protein: CASSPGVYEQYF; J gene: TRBJ2-7; CDR3 length: 12; V gene: TRBV12-3/TRBV12-4; clone size: -; D gene: -
CDR3 DNA: TGTGCCAGCAGCTCGACAGGGGGAGAGACCCAGTACTTC; CDR3 protein: CASSSTGGETQYF; J gene: TRBJ2-5; CDR3 length: 13; V gene: TRBV7-2; clone size: -; D gene: TRBD1
CDR3 DNA: TGTGCCAGCAGAGGACAGGAATATACAGCTTTCTTT; CDR3 protein: CASRGQEYTAFF; J gene: TRBJ1-1; CDR3 length: 12; V gene: TRBV28; clone size: once; D gene: TRBD1
CDR3 DNA: TGTGCCAGCAGTTTTAACAGCCAAGAGACCCAGTACTTC; CDR3 protein: CASSFNSQETQYF; J gene: TRBJ2-5; CDR3 length: 13; V gene: TRBV28; clone size: -; D gene: -
CDR3 DNA: TGTGCCAGCGAGGATTCAGGGGTTTGGGAGACCCAGTACTTC; CDR3 protein: CASEDSGVWETQYF; J gene: TRBJ2-5; CDR3 length: 14; V gene: TRBV28; clone size: -; D gene: -
CDR3 DNA: TGTGCCAGCAGCCCACACAGTACCGGGGAGCTGTTTTTT; CDR3 protein: CASSPHSTGELFF; J gene: TRBJ2-2; CDR3 length: 13; V gene: TRBV7-9; clone size: -; D gene: -
CDR3 DNA: TGCGCCAGCAGCTACCCTGCCGGGACAGCTTCTGTCAGTACCATCTACGAGCAGTACTTC; CDR3 protein: CASSYPAGTASVSTIYEQYF; J gene: TRBJ2-7; CDR3 length: 20; V gene: TRBV5-1; clone size: few; D gene: TRBD1
CDR3 DNA: TGTGCCAGCAGGAAGAACAGGGGGCGGTCCGAGCAGTACTTC; CDR3 protein: CASRKNRGRSEQYF; J gene: TRBJ2-7; CDR3 length: 14; V gene: TRBV28; clone size: -; D gene: TRBD1